This is a list of T cell receptor beta chains from one sample in a study of shared T cell receptors in the human thymus. Measured with immunoSEQ multiplex PCR; TCRdb has only the in-frame clones, and not every one. Among hundreds of thousands of clones listed, around 87% were seen once. These same records also appear under a second study, on human thymus T cells.

Sequencing was performed on thymocytes. The receptors originated from a boy younger than two with a congenital heart defect. CDR3s include the opening cysteine and the closing phenylalanine or tryptophan. A D gene is named only where the DNA matches it firmly. Rows give clone size only sometimes, using once, few, many, or a class for an expanded clone.

J gene | clone size | D gene | V gene | CDR3 protein | CDR3 DNA
TRBJ2-5 | - | - | TRBV5-1 | CASSRRDWETQYF | TGCGCCAGCAGCCGGAGGGATTGGGAGACCCAGTACTTC
TRBJ1-4 | - | - | TRBV19 | CASSRGRSNEKLFF | TGTGCCAGTAGTAGAGGTCGGTCTAATGAAAAACTGTTTTTT
TRBJ2-7 | - | TRBD1 | TRBV6-5 | CASSSQGQGASEQYF | TGTGCCAGCAGTTCCCAGGGACAGGGGGCGAGTGAGCAGTACTTC
TRBJ1-6 | - | TRBD1 | TRBV7-8 | CASSSRTGDPYNSPLHF | TGTGCCAGCAGCTCTAGGACAGGGGATCCTTATAATTCACCCCTCCACTTT
TRBJ2-3 | - | - | TRBV5-1 | CASSLRRLPTPADTQYF | TGCGCCAGCAGCTTGAGGAGACTACCTACCCCCGCAGATACGCAGTATTTT
TRBJ1-1 | - | - | TRBV11-3 | CASSLGREDEAFF | TGTGCCAGCAGCTTAGGGAGGGAGGATGAAGCTTTCTTT
TRBJ2-1 | - | - | TRBV20-1 | CSASGVNEQFF | TGCAGTGCTAGCGGGGTCAATGAGCAGTTCTTC
TRBJ1-1 | - | TRBD1 | TRBV27 | CASSLQGALNTEAFF | TGTGCCAGCAGTTTACAGGGGGCCTTGAACACTGAAGCTTTCTTT
TRBJ1-5 | - | - | TRBV6-1 | CASSVSRVRPQHF | TGTGCCAGCAGTGTTTCCAGGGTACGGCCCCAGCATTTT
TRBJ1-1 | - | - | TRBV6-5 | CASSYSAGRRQEAFF | TGTGCCAGCAGTTACTCGGCGGGGAGAAGACAAGAAGCTTTCTTT
TRBJ2-7 | - | TRBD2 | TRBV25-1 | CASRAAGTSESSYEQYF | TGTGCCAGCAGGGCGGCCGGGACTAGCGAGAGCTCCTACGAGCAGTACTTC
TRBJ2-3 | - | TRBD2 | TRBV6-4 | CASSESGGLGDTQYF | TGTGCCAGCAGTGAAAGCGGGGGGTTGGGAGATACGCAGTATTTT
TRBJ2-7 | - | - | TRBV6-1 | CASRADLGDEQYF | TGTGCCAGCAGGGCGGATCTCGGGGACGAGCAGTACTTC
TRBJ2-3 | few | - | TRBV13 | CASSSLKRGRDTQYF | TGTGCCAGCAGCTCCCTCAAGAGAGGGAGAGATACGCAGTATTTT
TRBJ2-5 | - | TRBD2 | TRBV5-6 | CASRRGLAGDMGETQYF | TGTGCCAGCAGACGGGGACTAGCGGGAGACATGGGGGAGACCCAGTACTTC
TRBJ1-3 | - | - | TRBV15 | CATSRRRGLGNTIYF | TGTGCCACCAGCAGACGCAGGGGATTAGGAAACACCATATATTTT
TRBJ1-5 | - | - | TRBV5-5 | CASSNHLLYLTHQPQHF | TGTGCCAGCAGCAACCATCTCCTTTACCTCACTCATCAGCCCCAGCATTTT
TRBJ1-2 | - | - | TRBV5-4 | CASSLTNYGYTF | TGTGCCAGCAGCTTGACAAACTATGGCTACACCTTC
TRBJ1-4 | once | TRBD1 | TRBV28 | CASSPSDRSREKLFF | TGTGCCAGCAGTCCGTCGGACAGGTCGAGAGAAAAACTGTTTTTT
TRBJ2-6 | - | - | TRBV19 | CASSRRTEEAVANVLTF | TGTGCCAGTAGTAGGAGGACGGAGGAAGCTGTGGCCAACGTCCTGACTTTC
TRBJ1-1 | - | TRBD1 | TRBV15 | CATSTRGRGDTEAFF | TGTGCCACCAGCACTAGGGGGCGCGGGGACACTGAAGCTTTCTTT
TRBJ2-6 | once | TRBD2 | TRBV4-3 | CATGLAGVSGANVLTF | TGCGCCACCGGACTAGCGGGAGTTTCTGGGGCCAACGTCCTGACTTTC
TRBJ2-7 | once | - | TRBV7-2 | CASSLGGGGPLEQYF | TGTGCCAGCAGCTTAGGGGGAGGGGGGCCCCTCGAGCAGTACTTC
TRBJ2-7 | - | - | TRBV4-3 | CASSQEAFQRGPYEQYF | TGCGCCAGCAGCCAGGAAGCGTTCCAAAGAGGCCCCTACGAGCAGTACTTC
TRBJ2-7 | once | - | TRBV5-1 | CASSPPRGKGGTYEQYF | TGCGCCAGCAGCCCACCCCGGGGGAAGGGAGGAACCTACGAGCAGTACTTC
TRBJ2-7 | - | - | TRBV6-1 | CASSEDGGGLPHEQYF | TGTGCCAGCAGTGAAGATGGGGGGGGGCTACCTCACGAGCAGTACTTC
TRBJ1-5 | - | TRBD1 | TRBV6-6 | CASSRGLGSNQPQHF | TGTGCCAGCAGCAGGGGGCTTGGCAGCAATCAGCCCCAGCATTTT
TRBJ2-1 | - | TRBD2 | TRBV28 | CASSLKTGGYNEQFF | TGTGCCAGCAGTTTAAAGACGGGGGGCTACAATGAGCAGTTCTTC
TRBJ2-1 | - | TRBD2 | TRBV4-3 | CASSLGLAGTVNEQFF | TGCGCCAGCAGCCTGGGACTAGCGGGAACCGTAAATGAGCAGTTCTTC
TRBJ2-3 | - | TRBD2 | TRBV4-3 | CASSQDVASGGKTTDTQYF | TGCGCCAGCAGCCAAGATGTTGCTAGCGGGGGGAAGACCACAGATACGCAGTATTTT
TRBJ2-7 | few | - | TRBV5-6 | CASSTTGSPYEQYF | TGTGCCAGCAGCACGACAGGATCCCCCTACGAGCAGTACTTC
TRBJ2-7 | - | TRBD1 | TRBV14 | CASSQAVGRGYEQYF | TGTGCCAGCAGCCAAGCGGTAGGCAGGGGGTACGAGCAGTACTTC
TRBJ2-5 | once | - | TRBV5-6 | CASSLLQGQETQYF | TGTGCCAGCAGCTTACTACAGGGCCAAGAGACCCAGTACTTC
TRBJ2-1 | - | - | TRBV6-1 | CASREPIKLGDEQFF | TGTGCCAGCAGAGAACCGATAAAATTGGGCGATGAGCAGTTCTTC
TRBJ2-7 | once | TRBD1 | TRBV4-3 | CASSQEGTEQQGQYF | TGCGCCAGCAGCCAAGAGGGGACAGAACAACAAGGGCAGTACTTC
TRBJ2-7 | few | TRBD1 | TRBV28 | CASTNRQGRSICYEQYF | TGTGCCAGCACTAATCGACAGGGGCGCTCGATCTGTTACGAGCAGTACTTC
TRBJ2-7 | - | TRBD2 | TRBV5-1 | CASSWRTSGDSYEQYF | TGCGCCAGCAGCTGGAGGACTAGCGGGGACTCCTACGAGCAGTACTTC